These 28 T cell receptor beta chains came from one sample sequenced in a study of beta chain features in type 1 diabetes. The entirety of the isolated RNA underwent reverse transcription, so expressed TCRB transcripts were sequenced. Profiling relied on immunoSEQ multiplex PCR, and the TCRdb table lists in-frame clones only, not all of them. The top ten hold approximately 0.093% of the sample, which has under 800,000 clones, about 16% seen once. Sequencing input: naive CD4+ T cells from blood. The receptors come from a man between 18 and 35 years old in good health.

This clone was detected a few times. The genes are TRBV9 and TRBJ2-7; D perhaps matches TRBD2 (6 bases). The V and J ends lost 2 bases and 2 bases respectively, with 11 bases between them. The CDR3 contains 14 residues. Germline assignment: CDR1 SGDLS and CDR2 YYNGEE. Here the CDR3 DNA reads TGTGCCAGCAGCGTCCCGCGGGAAGCCTACGAGCAGTACTTC. It yields the protein CASSVPREAYEQYF.

The genes are TRBV7-6 and TRBJ1-4; TRBD1 agrees at 11 bases. This CDR3 spans 14 amino acids. Germline V gene data show CDR1 as SGHVS and CDR2 as FNYEAQ. The junction had 4 bases not matched to a gene; V was cut back by 5 bases and J by 8 bases. In nucleotides, the CDR3 is TGTGCCAGCAGCCTGGACAGGGGGCAAGAAAAACTGTTTTTT. Translation: CASSLDRGQEKLFF.

This clone has a count of ten or more. The J gene is TRBJ2-1, the V gene TRBV21-1; the DNA was not compared with TRBD1, the D call given in the table. TRBV21-1 is termed a pseudogene. This CDR3 has 14 residues. The CDR3 here is CASTDRGPYNEQFF. The CDR3 nucleotides are TGTGCCAGCACGGACAGGGGCCCCTACAATGAGCAGTTCTTC.

This clone showed up just a few times. The rearrangement links TRBV5-4 to TRBJ2-7; a possible D gene is TRBD2 (6 bases). The CDR3 extends over 14 amino acids. Between the trimmed V and J ends, which lost 4 bases and 3 bases, there was a span of 14 bases. Germline CDR1 SGHNT, CDR2 YYREEE (reference sequence). The CDR3 here is CASSPGTWSYEQYF. The CDR3 nucleotides read TGTGCCAGCAGCCCCGGGACTTGGAGCTACGAGCAGTACTTC. The full variable domain, completed using reference TRBV5-4 and TRBJ2-7, is ETGVTQSPTHLIKTRGQQVTLRCSSQSGHNTVSWYQQALGQGPQFIFQYYREEENGRGNFPPRFSGLQFPNYSSELNVNALELDDSALYLCASSPGTWSYEQYFGPGTRLTVT.

J is TRBJ2-1 and V is TRBV18; tentatively, D is TRBD1 or TRBD2 (5 bases each). The germline V gene has CDR1 KGHSH and CDR2 LQKENI. The CDR3 has 15 amino acids. The V end lost 4 bases, the J end lost 12 bases, and 22 bases lay between the germline ends. CDR3 sequence (DNA): TGTGCCAGCTCACTACAGGCGGAGGCGGCATTCGGGCAGTTCTTC. Encoded protein: CASSLQAEAAFGQFF.

The rearrangement links TRBV11-2 to TRBJ2-7, with 7 bases aligning to TRBD1. V was pared by 6 bases and J by 6 bases, with 8 bases of the junction left unmatched. The CDR3 has 13 amino acids. The V gene's germline CDR1 is SGHAT and CDR2 FQNNGV. The CDR3 is CASSSDRVAEQYF. The DNA for the CDR3 is TGTGCCAGCAGTTCTGACAGGGTTGCCGAGCAGTACTTC.

This chain connects TRBV11-2 to TRBJ1-6; D not certain. Germline V CDR1 and CDR2: SGHAT, FQNNGV. V gave up 5 bases and J gave up 7 bases, with 15 bases separating them. This CDR3 has 15 residues. Here the CDR3 DNA reads TGTGCCAGCAGCCCCATCACCGGGAAAAATTCACCCCTCCACTTT. Its translation: CASSPITGKNSPLHF.

This clone has more than one count but fewer than ten. The rearrangement uses TRBV27 and TRBJ1-2, with D possibly TRBD1 on 6 matching bases. The V gene's germline CDR1 is MNHEY and CDR2 SMNVEV (reference sequence). V gave up 6 bases and J gave up 6 bases, with 11 bases separating them. The CDR3 loop spans 12 amino acids. CDR3 amino acids: CASRTNRDGYTF. In DNA, the CDR3 is TGTGCCAGCAGGACGAACAGGGATGGCTACACCTTC.

CDR3 nucleotide sequence: TGTGCCAGCAGCTTAGCTTTCCGGAACACTGAAGCTTTCTTT. This encodes CASSLAFRNTEAFF. The chain has TRBV11-1 and TRBJ1-1; D remains unclear. CDR1 is SGHAT, CDR2 FQDESV, per germline (reference sequence). The V gene lost 0 bases and the J gene lost 1 base, with 6 bases spanning the gap. This CDR3 region has 14 residues.

To note about this clone: At one end the junction does not follow the germline gene, possibly because of a read error. The chain employs TRBV6-5 and TRBJ2-1; D is undetermined. This CDR3 contains 11 residues. Germline CDR1 and CDR2: MNHEY and SVGAGI. CDR3 loop: CAISELNEQFF. The DNA of the CDR3 is TGTGCCATCAGTGAGTTGAATGAGCAGTTCTTC.

V gene TRBV5-1 combines with J gene TRBJ2-5; D ambiguous. This CDR3 has 12 amino acids. Germline V gives CDR1 SGHRS, CDR2 YFSETQ. Trimming took 4 bases from V and 4 from J, leaving 8 bases between them. The CDR3 DNA follows: TGCGCCAGCAGCCTTCGAGTAGAGACCCAGTACTTC. This translates into CASSLRVETQYF. Variable domain in full (rest from reference TRBV5-1 and TRBJ2-5): KAGVTQTPRYLIKTRGQQVTLSCSPISGHRSVSWYQQTPGQGLQFLFEYFSETQRNKGNFPGRFSGRQFSNSRSEMNVSTLELGDSALYLCASSLRVETQYFGPGTRLLVL.

The rearrangement links TRBV4-3 to TRBJ1-2; D remains ambiguous. CDR1 and CDR2 from the germline V gene are LGHNA and YSLEER. Trimming cost V 0 bases and J 3 bases, with 11 bases left between them. This CDR3 is 15 amino acids long. The CDR3 here is CASSQDPLNYYGYTF. The DNA of the CDR3 is TGCGCCAGCAGCCAAGATCCGTTGAATTACTATGGCTACACCTTC.

The V and J genes are TRBV20-1 and TRBJ2-1, with a possible D match to TRBD1 (6 bases). Deletions cut 7 bases from V and 7 bases from J, with 8 bases between. CDR1 DFQATT and CDR2 SNEGSKA come from the germline V gene (reference sequence). The CDR3 consists of 10 residues. CDR3 DNA sequence: TGCAGTGTAACAGGGAATGAGCAGTTCTTC. Amino acids: CSVTGNEQFF.

The V and J genes are TRBV10-3 and TRBJ2-7, with 9 bases matching TRBD1. Germline trimming cut 0 bases from V and 0 bases from J; bases unmatched to any gene: 9. Germline V gene sequence: CDR1 ENHRY, CDR2 SYGVKD. There are 18 residues in the CDR3. CDR3 residues: CAISESTGQGKSSYEQYF. CDR3 bases: TGTGCCATCAGTGAGTCAACGGGACAGGGAAAAAGCTCCTACGAGCAGTACTTC.

This chain connects TRBV11-2 to TRBJ1-1, with D unclear. The germline V gene encodes CDR1 SGHAT and CDR2 FQNNGV. Trimming left V 2 bases short and J 5 bases short, with 6 bases between. CDR3 size: 12 residues. This CDR3 is CASSLSRTEAFF. The CDR3 region has the DNA TGTGCCAGCAGCTTATCCCGGACTGAAGCTTTCTTT.

V gene TRBV27 combines with J gene TRBJ2-6, with TRBD1 identical over 7 bases. The CDR3 sequence is 18 residues long. The germline CDR1 and CDR2 sequences are MNHEY and SMNVEV (reference sequence). Trimming took 4 bases from V and 0 from J; bases not matched to a gene: 9. CDR3 amino acids: CASSYATGTPSGANVLTF. CDR3 nucleotide sequence: TGTGCCAGCAGTTATGCGACAGGGACCCCCTCTGGGGCCAACGTCCTGACTTTC.

This clone was counted only a few times. V and J are TRBV4-2 and TRBJ1-6, with 7 positions matching TRBD1. CDR1 LGHNA and CDR2 YNFKEQ come from the germline V gene. The V and J ends lost 1 base and 7 bases, in that order; junction bases with no gene match: 4. This CDR3 region has 15 residues. CDR3 region: CASSQAQGENSPLHF. The CDR3 DNA sequence: TGTGCCAGCAGCCAAGCCCAGGGGGAGAATTCACCCCTCCACTTT.

This chain uses TRBV7-3 with TRBJ2-1; 14 bases align to TRBD2. The CDR3 runs to 15 residues. V shed 5 bases, J shed 8 bases, and the junction held 5 bases outside the gene matches. CDR1 SGHTA and CDR2 FQGTGA come from the germline V gene. Written as DNA, the CDR3 is TGTGCCAGCAGCCGAGGGACTAGCGGGGGTGATGAGCAGTTCTTC. Protein sequence: CASSRGTSGGDEQFF.

The V call is TRBV29-1, the J call TRBJ1-2; the match to TRBD1 covers 8 bases. Trimming at V came to 3 bases and at J to 4 bases, leaving 1 base not matched to a gene. The CDR3 consists of 12 residues. Germline CDR1 SQVTM, CDR2 ANQGSEA. CDR3 DNA: TGCAGCGTTGAGGGACAGGCCTATGGCTACACCTTC. It codes for CSVEGQAYGYTF.

The CDR3, as DNA: TGTGCCAGTAGTACGGGTCCACATCGCGCCTACAATGAGCAGTTCTTC. This translates into CASSTGPHRAYNEQFF. J is TRBJ2-1 and V is TRBV19; D remains unclear. The V gene lost 4 bases and the J gene lost 2 bases, with 15 bases spanning the gap. CDR1 is LNHDA and CDR2 is SQIVND in the germline V gene (reference sequence). The CDR3 spans 16 residues.

J is TRBJ2-1 and V is TRBV4-2; TRBD1 agrees at 8 bases. The germline CDR1 and CDR2 sequences are LGHNA and YNFKEQ. V shed 2 bases, J shed 4 bases, and the junction held 7 bases outside the gene matches. CDR3 length equals 16 residues. CDR3 nucleotides: TGTGCCAGCAGCCAAACCCCAGGGGGCAGTTACAATGAGCAGTTCTTC. It is translated as CASSQTPGGSYNEQFF.

J is TRBJ2-5 and V is TRBV10-3, with 9 bases fitting TRBD2. The CDR3 spans 14 residues. V gave up 8 bases and J gave up 1 base; unmatched junction bases: 5. CDR1 is ENHRY and CDR2 is SYGVKD in the germline V gene. The CDR3 nucleotides read TGTGCCATCGCCCGAGCGGGGGGCCAAGAGACCCAGTACTTC. As protein: CAIARAGGQETQYF.

This clone was detected only a few times. V and J are TRBV21-1 and TRBJ2-4; the table's D call of TRBD2 was not tested on the DNA. TRBV21-1 is a pseudogene locus. This CDR3 is built from 15 residues. CDR3 nucleotide sequence: TGTGCCAGCAGCCTTCGTGGAGGGCTTAAAAACATTCAGTACTTC. Amino acids: CASSLRGGLKNIQYF.

This clone has just a few counts. The V gene is TRBV6-4, the J gene TRBJ2-6; D is undetermined. V lost 7 bases to trimming and J lost 0 bases, with 7 bases between them. CDR3 length: 14 residues. Per germline, CDR1 MRHNA and CDR2 SNTAGT. CDR3 coding DNA: TGTGCCAGCAAACTGTTCTCTGGGGCCAACGTCCTGACTTTC. Its protein is CASKLFSGANVLTF.

This clone was seen a few times. This chain joins TRBV7-2 and TRBJ2-2, with D perhaps matching TRBD1 (5 bases). This CDR3 is built from 14 residues. From germline, CDR1 is SGHTA and CDR2 FQGNSA. Between the trimmed V and J ends, which lost 4 bases and 3 bases, there was a span of 9 bases. CDR3 nucleotide sequence: TGTGCCAGCAGCTCGCAGGGATACACCGGGGAGCTGTTTTTT. This gives the protein CASSSQGYTGELFF.

This clone was recorded a few times. The chain joins TRBV7-2 to TRBJ2-7; TRBD2 agrees at 13 bases. V gave up 0 bases and J gave up 3 bases; unmatched junction bases: 8. This CDR3 has 18 residues. From germline, CDR1 is SGHTA and CDR2 FQGNSA. The chain's CDR3 is CASSLARGLAGKDYEQYF. CDR3 DNA: TGTGCCAGCAGCTTAGCCCGGGGACTAGCGGGAAAGGACTACGAGCAGTACTTC. The full variable domain, its missing parts supplied by reference TRBV7-2 and TRBJ2-7, is GAGVSQSPSNKVTEKGKDVELRCDPISGHTALYWYRQSLGQGLEFLIYFQGNSAPDKSGLPSDRFSAERTGGSVSTLTIQRTQQEDSAVYLCASSLARGLAGKDYEQYFGPGTRLTVT.

The chain carries TRBV11-3 and TRBJ2-5; D is unclear. Germline CDR1 reads SGHNT; CDR2 reads YENEEA. This CDR3 contains 14 residues. Trimming took 4 bases from V and 3 from J, leaving 12 bases between them. The CDR3, as DNA: TGTGCCAGCAGCTCGGGTCACAACAAAGAGACCCAGTACTTC. It encodes CASSSGHNKETQYF.

The chain couples TRBV7-7 to TRBJ2-5; tentatively, D is TRBD2 (6 bases). The V and J ends lost 1 base and 5 bases respectively, with 17 bases between them. This CDR3 has 16 amino acids. Germline CDR1 reads SSHAT; CDR2 reads FNYEAQ (reference sequence). DNA of the CDR3: TGTGCCAGCAGCTTAGGAGGGACTGGCCCGCAGGAGACCCAGTACTTC. Its protein product is CASSLGGTGPQETQYF.